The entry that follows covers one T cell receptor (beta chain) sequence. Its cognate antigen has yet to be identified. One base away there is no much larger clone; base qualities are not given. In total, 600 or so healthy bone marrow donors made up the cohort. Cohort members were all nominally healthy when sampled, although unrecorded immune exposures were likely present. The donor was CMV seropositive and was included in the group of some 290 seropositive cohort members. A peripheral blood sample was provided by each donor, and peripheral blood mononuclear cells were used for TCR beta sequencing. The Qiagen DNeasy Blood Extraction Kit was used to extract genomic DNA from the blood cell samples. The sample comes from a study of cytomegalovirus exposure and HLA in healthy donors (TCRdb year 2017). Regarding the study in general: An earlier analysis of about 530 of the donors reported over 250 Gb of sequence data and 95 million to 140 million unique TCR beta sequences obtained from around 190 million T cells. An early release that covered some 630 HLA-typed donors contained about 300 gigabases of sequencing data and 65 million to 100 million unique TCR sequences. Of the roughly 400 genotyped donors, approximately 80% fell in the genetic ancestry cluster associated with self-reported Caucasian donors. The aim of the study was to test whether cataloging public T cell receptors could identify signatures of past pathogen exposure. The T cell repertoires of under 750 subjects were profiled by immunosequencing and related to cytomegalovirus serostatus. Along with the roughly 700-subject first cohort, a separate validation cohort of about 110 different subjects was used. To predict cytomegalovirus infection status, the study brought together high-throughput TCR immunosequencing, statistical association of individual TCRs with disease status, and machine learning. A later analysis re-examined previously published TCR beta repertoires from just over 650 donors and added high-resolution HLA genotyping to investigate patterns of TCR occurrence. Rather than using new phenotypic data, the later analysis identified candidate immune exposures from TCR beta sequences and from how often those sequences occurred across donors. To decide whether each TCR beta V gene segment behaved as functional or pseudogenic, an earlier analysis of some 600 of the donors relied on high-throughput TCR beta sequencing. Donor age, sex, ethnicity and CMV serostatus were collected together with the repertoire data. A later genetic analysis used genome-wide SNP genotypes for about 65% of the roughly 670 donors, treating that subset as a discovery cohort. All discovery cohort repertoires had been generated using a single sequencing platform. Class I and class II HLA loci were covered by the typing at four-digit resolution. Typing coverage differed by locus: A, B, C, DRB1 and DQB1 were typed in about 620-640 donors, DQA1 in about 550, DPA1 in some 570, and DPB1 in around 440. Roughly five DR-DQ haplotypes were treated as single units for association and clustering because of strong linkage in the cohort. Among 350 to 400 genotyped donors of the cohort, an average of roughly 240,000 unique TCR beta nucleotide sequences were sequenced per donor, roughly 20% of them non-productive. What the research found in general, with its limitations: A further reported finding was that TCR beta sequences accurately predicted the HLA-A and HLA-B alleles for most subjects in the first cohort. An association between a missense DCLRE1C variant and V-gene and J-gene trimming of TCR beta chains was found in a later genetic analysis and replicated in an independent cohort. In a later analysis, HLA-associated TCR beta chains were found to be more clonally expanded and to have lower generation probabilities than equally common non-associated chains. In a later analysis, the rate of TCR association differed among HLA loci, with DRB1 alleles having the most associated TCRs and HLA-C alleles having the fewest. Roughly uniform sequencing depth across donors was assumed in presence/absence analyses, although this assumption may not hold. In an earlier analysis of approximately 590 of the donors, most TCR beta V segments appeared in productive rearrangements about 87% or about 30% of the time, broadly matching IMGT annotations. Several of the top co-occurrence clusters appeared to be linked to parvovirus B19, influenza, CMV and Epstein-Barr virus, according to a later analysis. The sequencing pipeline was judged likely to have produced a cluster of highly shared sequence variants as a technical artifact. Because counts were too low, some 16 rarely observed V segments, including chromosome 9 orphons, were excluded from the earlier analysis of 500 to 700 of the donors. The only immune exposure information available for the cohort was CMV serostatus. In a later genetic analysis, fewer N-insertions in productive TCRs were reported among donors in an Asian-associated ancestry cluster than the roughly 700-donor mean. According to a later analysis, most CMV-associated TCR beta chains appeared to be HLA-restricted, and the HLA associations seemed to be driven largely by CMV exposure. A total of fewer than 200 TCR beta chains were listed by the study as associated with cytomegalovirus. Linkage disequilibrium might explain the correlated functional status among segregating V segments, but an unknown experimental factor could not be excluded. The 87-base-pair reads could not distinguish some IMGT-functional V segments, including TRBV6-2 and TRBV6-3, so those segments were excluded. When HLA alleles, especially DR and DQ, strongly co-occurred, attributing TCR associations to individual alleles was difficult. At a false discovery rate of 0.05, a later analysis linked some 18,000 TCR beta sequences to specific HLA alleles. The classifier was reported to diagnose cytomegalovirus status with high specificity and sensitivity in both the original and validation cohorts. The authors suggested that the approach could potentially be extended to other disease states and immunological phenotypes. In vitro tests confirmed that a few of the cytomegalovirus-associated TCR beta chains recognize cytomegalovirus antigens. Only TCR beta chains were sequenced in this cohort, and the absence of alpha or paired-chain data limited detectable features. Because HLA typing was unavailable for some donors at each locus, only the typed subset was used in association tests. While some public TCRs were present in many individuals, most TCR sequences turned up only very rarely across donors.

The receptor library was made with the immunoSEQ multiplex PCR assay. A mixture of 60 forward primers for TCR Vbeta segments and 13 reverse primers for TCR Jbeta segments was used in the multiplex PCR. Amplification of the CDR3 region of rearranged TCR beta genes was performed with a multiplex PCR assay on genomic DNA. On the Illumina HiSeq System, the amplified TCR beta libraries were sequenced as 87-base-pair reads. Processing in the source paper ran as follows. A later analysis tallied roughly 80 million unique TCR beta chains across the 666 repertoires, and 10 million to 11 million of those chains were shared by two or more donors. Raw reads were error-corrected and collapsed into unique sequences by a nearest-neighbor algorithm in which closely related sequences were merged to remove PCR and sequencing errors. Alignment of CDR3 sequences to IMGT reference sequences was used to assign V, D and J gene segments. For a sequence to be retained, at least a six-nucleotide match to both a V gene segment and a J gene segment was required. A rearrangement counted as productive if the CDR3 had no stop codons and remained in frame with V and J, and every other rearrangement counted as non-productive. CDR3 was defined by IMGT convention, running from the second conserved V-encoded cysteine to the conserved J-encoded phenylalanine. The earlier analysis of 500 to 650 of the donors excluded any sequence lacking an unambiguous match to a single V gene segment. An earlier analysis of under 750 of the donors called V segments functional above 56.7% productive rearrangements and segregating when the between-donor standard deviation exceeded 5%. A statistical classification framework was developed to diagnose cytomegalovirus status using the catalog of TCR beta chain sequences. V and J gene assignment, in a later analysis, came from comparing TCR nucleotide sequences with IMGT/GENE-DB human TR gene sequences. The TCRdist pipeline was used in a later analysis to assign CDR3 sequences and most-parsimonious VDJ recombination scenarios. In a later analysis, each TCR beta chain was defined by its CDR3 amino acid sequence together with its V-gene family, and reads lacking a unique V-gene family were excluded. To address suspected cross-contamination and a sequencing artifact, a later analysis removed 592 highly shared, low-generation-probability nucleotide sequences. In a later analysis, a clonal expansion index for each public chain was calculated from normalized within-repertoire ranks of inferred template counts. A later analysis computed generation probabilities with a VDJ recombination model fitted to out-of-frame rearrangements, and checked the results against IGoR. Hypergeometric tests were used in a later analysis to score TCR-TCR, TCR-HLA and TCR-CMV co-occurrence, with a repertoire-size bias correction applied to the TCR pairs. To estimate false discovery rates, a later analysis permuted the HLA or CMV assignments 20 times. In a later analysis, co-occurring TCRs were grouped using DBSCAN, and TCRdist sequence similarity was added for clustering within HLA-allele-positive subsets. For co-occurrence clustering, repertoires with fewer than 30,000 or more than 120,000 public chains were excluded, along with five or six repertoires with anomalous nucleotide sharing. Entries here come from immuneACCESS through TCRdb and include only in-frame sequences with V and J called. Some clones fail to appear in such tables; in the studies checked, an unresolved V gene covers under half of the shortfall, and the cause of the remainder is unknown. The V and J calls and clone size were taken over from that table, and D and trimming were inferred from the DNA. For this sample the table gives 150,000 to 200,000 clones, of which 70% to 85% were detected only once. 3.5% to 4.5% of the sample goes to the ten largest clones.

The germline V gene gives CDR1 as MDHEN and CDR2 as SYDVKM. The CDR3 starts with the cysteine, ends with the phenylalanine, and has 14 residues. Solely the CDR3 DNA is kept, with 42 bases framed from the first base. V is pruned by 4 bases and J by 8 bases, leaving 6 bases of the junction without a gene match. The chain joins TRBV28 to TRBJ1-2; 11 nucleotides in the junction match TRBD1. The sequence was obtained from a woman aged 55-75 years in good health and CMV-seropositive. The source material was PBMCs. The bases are TGTGCCAGCAGTTCCCTTCGGACAGGGGGCGGCTACACCTTC. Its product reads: CASSSLRTGGGYTF.